A selection of T cell receptor beta chains follows, all from one sample in a study of T cell repertoires in cytomegalovirus infection. TCRdb re-derived calls from the reads in MiXCR, one entry per CDR3 protein. This sample has roughly 920,000 distinct CDR3 sequences; approximately 31% occur once, and the top ten carry 11% to 15%. No cognate antigen is known for these TCRs. Sequenced material: cultured CD8+ T cells from PBMCs, taken from culture after CMV antigen stimulation. Receptors were obtained from a human donor in good health (CMV status not recorded). Some clones in this sample may be carry-over from other donors' samples. Both conserved end residues are part of each CDR3. D genes are given only for firm matches. Not every row has a clone size; where given, it reads once, few, many or a size class.

d_call: .
clone_size: .
j_call: TRBJ1-2
v_call: TRBV6-5
cdr3_aa: CASSYSDPVFMGGYTF
cdr3_nt: TGTGCCAGCAGTTACTCGGACCCAGTCTTCATGGGCGGCTACACCTTC

d_call: TRBD2
clone_size: many
j_call: TRBJ2-1
v_call: TRBV24-1
cdr3_aa: CATSDVGLAGTEQFF
cdr3_nt: TGTGCCACCAGTGATGTGGGGCTAGCGGGGACTGAGCAGTTCTTC

d_call: .
clone_size: few
j_call: TRBJ2-5
v_call: TRBV24-1
cdr3_aa: CATSDFRQPQETQYF
cdr3_nt: TGTGCCACCAGTGATTTTAGACAGCCCCAAGAGACCCAGTACTTC

d_call: .
clone_size: many
j_call: TRBJ1-5
v_call: TRBV7-2
cdr3_aa: CASSRGAGDQPQHF
cdr3_nt: TGTGCCAGCAGCCGGGGGGCAGGGGATCAGCCCCAGCATTTT

d_call: .
clone_size: few
j_call: TRBJ1-2
v_call: TRBV6-1
cdr3_aa: CASSEEGFYGYTF
cdr3_nt: TGTGCCAGCAGTGAAGAGGGGTTTTATGGCTACACCTTC

d_call: .
clone_size: many
j_call: TRBJ1-3
v_call: TRBV6-5
cdr3_aa: CASSYGPGNTIYF
cdr3_nt: TGTGCCAGCAGTTACGGTCCCGGAAACACCATATATTTT

d_call: TRBD2
clone_size: once
j_call: TRBJ2-1
v_call: TRBV27
cdr3_aa: CASSTAGLALYNEQFF
cdr3_nt: TGTGCCAGCAGTACCGCAGGACTAGCCCTCTACAATGAGCAGTTCTTC

d_call: .
clone_size: .
j_call: TRBJ2-1
v_call: TRBV15
cdr3_aa: CATSRDYREQFF
cdr3_nt: TGTGCCACCAGCAGAGATTACAGGGAGCAGTTCTTC

d_call: .
clone_size: many
j_call: TRBJ2-1
v_call: TRBV7-9
cdr3_aa: CASSLLEDAHEQFF
cdr3_nt: TGTGCCAGCAGCTTACTGGAGGACGCCCATGAGCAGTTCTTC

d_call: TRBD1
clone_size: .
j_call: TRBJ1-2
v_call: TRBV19
cdr3_aa: CASTNTGGNYGYTF
cdr3_nt: TGTGCCAGCACAAACACAGGGGGCAACTATGGCTACACCTTC

d_call: .
clone_size: few
j_call: TRBJ2-1
v_call: TRBV4-3
cdr3_aa: CASSQDRGSSYNEQFF
cdr3_nt: TGCGCCAGCAGCCAAGATAGGGGGAGCTCCTACAATGAGCAGTTCTTC

d_call: .
clone_size: .
j_call: TRBJ2-1
v_call: TRBV2
cdr3_aa: CASSDTRRLNNEQFF
cdr3_nt: TGTGCCAGCAGTGACACCCGGAGACTCAACAATGAGCAGTTCTTC

d_call: TRBD2
clone_size: many
j_call: TRBJ2-1
v_call: TRBV7-6
cdr3_aa: CASSPLAGGGNEQFF
cdr3_nt: TGTGCCAGCAGCCCGCTAGCGGGGGGCGGGAATGAGCAGTTCTTC

d_call: .
clone_size: .
j_call: TRBJ2-7
v_call: TRBV5-6
cdr3_aa: CASSAFRGPVYEQYF
cdr3_nt: TGTGCCAGCAGCGCTTTCCGGGGACCCGTTTACGAGCAGTACTTC

d_call: .
clone_size: .
j_call: TRBJ2-3
v_call: TRBV18
cdr3_aa: CASSPRTLTDTQYF
cdr3_nt: TGTGCCAGCTCACCACGGACTCTGACAGATACGCAGTATTTT

d_call: .
clone_size: few
j_call: TRBJ2-2
v_call: TRBV7-3
cdr3_aa: CASSPGPVSGELFF
cdr3_nt: TGTGCCAGCAGCCCCGGGCCCGTTAGCGGGGAGCTGTTTTTT

d_call: .
clone_size: few
j_call: TRBJ1-5
v_call: TRBV7-9
cdr3_aa: CASSLPQANQPQHF
cdr3_nt: TGTGCCAGCAGCCTCCCACAGGCCAATCAGCCCCAGCATTTT

d_call: .
clone_size: few
j_call: TRBJ1-5
v_call: TRBV6-1
cdr3_aa: CASRGWAVSNQPQHF
cdr3_nt: TGTGCCAGCAGGGGTTGGGCAGTTAGCAATCAGCCCCAGCATTTT

d_call: TRBD2
clone_size: once
j_call: TRBJ2-3
v_call: TRBV20-1
cdr3_aa: CSAFPGLADAVVTQYF
cdr3_nt: TGCAGTGCTTTCCCCGGACTAGCGGACGCGGTGGTTACGCAGTATTTT

d_call: .
clone_size: .
j_call: TRBJ2-3
v_call: TRBV20-1
cdr3_aa: CSASLASGTDTQYF
cdr3_nt: TGCAGTGCTTCCTTAGCGTCCGGCACAGATACGCAGTATTTT

d_call: .
clone_size: few
j_call: TRBJ2-2
v_call: TRBV24-1
cdr3_aa: CATSDLRGSNTGELFF
cdr3_nt: TGTGCCACCAGTGATTTGCGGGGCAGCAACACCGGGGAGCTGTTTTTT

d_call: .
clone_size: .
j_call: TRBJ1-3
v_call: TRBV2
cdr3_aa: CASSDWGRSGNTVYF
cdr3_nt: TGTGCCAGCAGTGATTGGGGCCGCTCTGGAAACACCGTATATTTT

d_call: .
clone_size: .
j_call: TRBJ2-7
v_call: TRBV5-4
cdr3_aa: CASSDGPRGSEQYF
cdr3_nt: TGTGCCAGCAGTGATGGACCGAGAGGCTCCGAGCAGTACTTC

d_call: TRBD1
clone_size: once
j_call: TRBJ1-5
v_call: TRBV28
cdr3_aa: CASSVTGGVNQPQHF
cdr3_nt: TGTGCCAGCAGTGTGACAGGGGGGGTCAATCAGCCCCAGCATTTT

d_call: .
clone_size: few
j_call: TRBJ2-1
v_call: TRBV6-2/TRBV6-3
cdr3_aa: CASSYSRQGADEQFF
cdr3_nt: TGTGCCAGCAGTTACTCGAGACAAGGGGCGGATGAGCAGTTCTTC

d_call: TRBD1
clone_size: .
j_call: TRBJ1-1
v_call: TRBV5-4
cdr3_aa: CASSSGTGATEAFF
cdr3_nt: TGTGCCAGCAGCTCGGGGACAGGGGCGACTGAAGCTTTCTTT

d_call: .
clone_size: .
j_call: TRBJ1-1
v_call: TRBV7-9
cdr3_aa: CASSPKGTEAFF
cdr3_nt: TGTGCCAGCAGCCCGAAGGGAACTGAAGCTTTCTTT

d_call: .
clone_size: few
j_call: TRBJ2-3
v_call: TRBV24-1
cdr3_aa: CATSLGTSSTDTQYF
cdr3_nt: TGTGCCACCAGTCTAGGGACATCTAGCACAGATACGCAGTATTTT

d_call: .
clone_size: .
j_call: TRBJ2-1
v_call: TRBV6-2/TRBV6-3
cdr3_aa: CASSYPPREQFF
cdr3_nt: TGTGCCAGCAGTTACCCCCCCCGTGAGCAGTTCTTC

d_call: TRBD1
clone_size: .
j_call: TRBJ2-2
v_call: TRBV10-3
cdr3_aa: CAISGRGHTGELFF
cdr3_nt: TGTGCCATCAGTGGCAGGGGGCACACCGGGGAGCTGTTTTTT

d_call: .
clone_size: .
j_call: TRBJ1-2
v_call: TRBV7-3
cdr3_aa: CASSLDARNYGYTF
cdr3_nt: TGTGCCAGCAGCTTAGATGCAAGAAATTATGGCTACACCTTC

d_call: .
clone_size: .
j_call: TRBJ2-4
v_call: TRBV4-3
cdr3_aa: CASSQDLVGRVNIQYF
cdr3_nt: TGCGCCAGCAGCCAAGATTTGGTGGGCAGGGTCAACATTCAGTACTTC

d_call: .
clone_size: .
j_call: TRBJ2-2
v_call: TRBV4-1
cdr3_aa: CASSQDWTTNTGELFF
cdr3_nt: TGCGCCAGCAGCCAAGATTGGACAACGAACACCGGGGAGCTGTTTTTT

d_call: .
clone_size: few
j_call: TRBJ1-2
v_call: TRBV7-9
cdr3_aa: CASSLKWDYGYTF
cdr3_nt: TGTGCCAGCAGCTTGAAGTGGGACTATGGCTACACCTTC

d_call: .
clone_size: .
j_call: TRBJ1-1
v_call: TRBV6-5
cdr3_aa: CASSYKEDTEAFF
cdr3_nt: TGTGCCAGCAGTTACAAGGAGGACACTGAAGCTTTCTTT

d_call: .
clone_size: .
j_call: TRBJ1-1
v_call: TRBV6-6
cdr3_aa: CASSYSWGAFF
cdr3_nt: TGTGCCAGCAGTTACAGTTGGGGAGCTTTCTTT

d_call: TRBD1
clone_size: few
j_call: TRBJ2-7
v_call: TRBV6-1
cdr3_aa: CASSYPSDRGPNEQYF
cdr3_nt: TGTGCCAGCAGTTACCCCTCCGACAGGGGACCTAACGAGCAGTACTTC

d_call: TRBD1
clone_size: few
j_call: TRBJ2-5
v_call: TRBV24-1
cdr3_aa: CATSDPQQGLETQYF
cdr3_nt: TGTGCCACCAGTGATCCTCAACAGGGGCTGGAGACCCAGTACTTC

d_call: .
clone_size: .
j_call: TRBJ2-2
v_call: TRBV11-3
cdr3_aa: CASSLESRVLNTGGLFF
cdr3_nt: TGCGCCAGCAGCTTAGAATCCCGGGTTCTTAACACCGGGGGGCTGTTTTTT

d_call: TRBD2
clone_size: many
j_call: TRBJ2-2
v_call: TRBV6-2/TRBV6-3
cdr3_aa: CASRAPGLAGPGELFF
cdr3_nt: TGTGCCAGCAGGGCTCCGGGACTAGCGGGTCCCGGGGAGCTGTTTTTT

d_call: .
clone_size: few
j_call: TRBJ2-6
v_call: TRBV25-1
cdr3_aa: CASSGGGHRDTGGVLTF
cdr3_nt: TGTGCCAGCAGTGGTGGAGGGCACCGGGACACGGGAGGCGTCCTGACTTTC

d_call: .
clone_size: few
j_call: TRBJ1-1
v_call: TRBV29-1
cdr3_aa: CSVVEGQWAEAFF
cdr3_nt: TGCAGCGTTGTGGAGGGGCAATGGGCTGAAGCTTTCTTT

d_call: .
clone_size: .
j_call: TRBJ2-1
v_call: TRBV5-1
cdr3_aa: CASSLAPTQLDGGYNEQFF
cdr3_nt: TGCGCCAGCAGCTTGGCTCCAACGCAGTTAGATGGGGGCTACAATGAGCAGTTCTTC

d_call: TRBD2
clone_size: .
j_call: TRBJ2-1
v_call: TRBV12-3/TRBV12-4
cdr3_aa: CASNLSGGAGEQFF
cdr3_nt: TGTGCCAGCAACCTTAGCGGGGGGGCAGGTGAGCAGTTCTTC

d_call: .
clone_size: .
j_call: TRBJ1-1
v_call: TRBV27
cdr3_aa: CASSPTLKGEAFF
cdr3_nt: TGTGCCAGCAGTCCAACCCTTAAGGGTGAAGCTTTCTTT

d_call: .
clone_size: .
j_call: TRBJ1-2
v_call: TRBV27
cdr3_aa: CASSLLGQGLYGYTF
cdr3_nt: TGTGCCAGCAGCCTCCTGGGGCAGGGGCTATATGGCTACACCTTC

d_call: TRBD1
clone_size: .
j_call: TRBJ2-7
v_call: TRBV11-2
cdr3_aa: CASRPIYGTGNPYEQYF
cdr3_nt: TGTGCCAGCAGACCCATTTATGGGACAGGGAACCCCTACGAGCAGTACTTC

d_call: .
clone_size: .
j_call: TRBJ1-1
v_call: TRBV6-8
cdr3_aa: CASGYGPNTEAFF
cdr3_nt: TGTGCCAGCGGCTACGGGCCGAACACTGAAGCTTTCTTT

d_call: TRBD1
clone_size: .
j_call: TRBJ2-7
v_call: TRBV11-2
cdr3_aa: CASSGGSSPSRQGLPYEQYF
cdr3_nt: TGTGCCAGCAGCGGTGGGTCCTCACCTTCAAGACAGGGTTTGCCCTACGAGCAGTACTTC

d_call: .
clone_size: .
j_call: TRBJ1-2
v_call: TRBV7-6
cdr3_aa: CASSATGTAYGYTF
cdr3_nt: TGTGCCAGCAGCGCAACCGGGACCGCCTATGGCTACACCTTC

d_call: .
clone_size: few
j_call: TRBJ2-3
v_call: TRBV15
cdr3_aa: CATSRDRGRGVTDTQYF
cdr3_nt: TGTGCCACCAGCAGAGATCGGGGACGGGGTGTCACAGATACGCAGTATTTT

d_call: .
clone_size: .
j_call: TRBJ2-1
v_call: TRBV7-9
cdr3_aa: CASSSLEGRDEQFF
cdr3_nt: TGTGCCAGCAGCTCCTTGGAAGGGCGAGATGAGCAGTTCTTC

d_call: TRBD1
clone_size: few
j_call: TRBJ2-4
v_call: TRBV7-6
cdr3_aa: CASSEGTGVAKNIQYF
cdr3_nt: TGTGCCAGCAGCGAAGGGACAGGGGTAGCCAAAAACATTCAGTACTTC

d_call: .
clone_size: few
j_call: TRBJ1-4
v_call: TRBV14
cdr3_aa: CASSQDLELFF
cdr3_nt: TGTGCCAGCAGCCAAGATTTGGAACTGTTTTTT

d_call: .
clone_size: .
j_call: TRBJ1-6
v_call: TRBV7-9
cdr3_aa: CASSPNSPLHF
cdr3_nt: TGTGCCAGCAGCCCTAATTCACCCCTCCACTTT

d_call: TRBD2
clone_size: few
j_call: TRBJ2-1
v_call: TRBV12-3/TRBV12-4
cdr3_aa: CASSLREMNEQFF
cdr3_nt: TGTGCCAGCAGTTTGCGGGAGATGAATGAGCAGTTCTTC

d_call: TRBD2
clone_size: .
j_call: TRBJ2-7
v_call: TRBV19
cdr3_aa: CASSAGVSYEQYF
cdr3_nt: TGTGCCAGTAGTGCGGGGGTCTCCTACGAGCAGTACTTC

d_call: TRBD1
clone_size: .
j_call: TRBJ2-2
v_call: TRBV7-3
cdr3_aa: CASSLIRRGRTGELFF
cdr3_nt: TGTGCCAGCAGCTTAATACGCAGGGGGCGAACCGGGGAGCTGTTTTTT

d_call: .
clone_size: .
j_call: TRBJ2-4
v_call: TRBV12-3/TRBV12-4
cdr3_aa: CASSFVGADSYF
cdr3_nt: TGTGCCAGCAGTTTTGTAGGAGCGGACTCCTACTTC

d_call: .
clone_size: few
j_call: TRBJ2-6
v_call: TRBV6-2/TRBV6-3
cdr3_aa: CASSYSLTGANVLTF
cdr3_nt: TGTGCCAGCAGTTACTCCCTAACGGGGGCCAACGTCCTGACTTTC